This T cell receptor beta chain emerged from a study of T cell responses to AZD1222 COVID-19 vaccine. General observations from the study: No repertoire was sampled before or during the peak T cell response, only after it. The study found Spike-specific TCR breadth and depth rose after two AZD1222 doses. Unmutated variant regions are reportedly the target of nearly half of TCRs that are spike-specific.

Remarks on this clone: Its antigen is unknown.

TCRdb's table, derived via immunoSEQ multiplex PCR, lists solely in-frame clones and lacks some. The repertoire consists of around 120,000 clones, with around 94% occurring once and the leading ten covering 2.5% to 3.5%. This CDR3 spans 11 amino acids. V lost 1 base and J 9 bases, leaving 4 bases between the germline ends. CDR1 LGHDT and CDR2 YNNKEL come from the germline V gene (reference sequence). The chain is built from TRBV3-1 (or the pseudogene TRBV3-2) and TRBJ2-1; D remains unclear. The material sequenced was peripheral blood, taken on day 0 of AZD1222 vaccination. This receptor was taken from an adult in good health. This chain's CDR3 is CASSQVTEQFF. In DNA, the CDR3 is TGTGCCAGCAGCCAAGTTACTGAGCAGTTCTTC.